The T cell receptor (beta chain) described here comes from a study of T cell responses to AZD1222 COVID-19 vaccine. About this clone itself: The antigen is undetermined.

Profiled with immunoSEQ multiplex PCR; TCRdb holds only in-frame clones, not every one. Of around 180,000 clones in the sample, 85% to 95% were seen once. General study results and limits: Without day 14 samples, only post-peak T cell repertoires were studied.

The germline gives CDR1 KGHSH, CDR2 LQKENI. The CDR3 loop spans 13 amino acids. With V trimmed by 6 bases and J by 6 bases, 4 bases remained unmatched. The specimen comprised peripheral blood, sampled on day 0 of AZD1222 vaccination. This sequence originates from an adult in good health. The rearrangement uses TRBV18 and TRBJ1-5, with 8 positions matching TRBD1. The DNA of the CDR3 is TGTGCCAGCTCGCAAACAGGGGGTCAGCCCCAGCATTTT. It translates to CASSQTGGQPQHF.